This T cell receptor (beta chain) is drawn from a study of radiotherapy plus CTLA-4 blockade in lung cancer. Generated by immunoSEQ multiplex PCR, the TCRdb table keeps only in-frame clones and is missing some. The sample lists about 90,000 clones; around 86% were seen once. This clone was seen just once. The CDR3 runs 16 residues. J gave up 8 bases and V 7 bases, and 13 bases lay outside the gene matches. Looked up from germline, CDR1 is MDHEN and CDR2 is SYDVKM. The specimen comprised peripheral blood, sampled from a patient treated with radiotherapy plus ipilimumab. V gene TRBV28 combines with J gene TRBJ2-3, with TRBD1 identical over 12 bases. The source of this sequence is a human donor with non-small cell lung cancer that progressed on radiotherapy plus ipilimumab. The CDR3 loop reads CASNLGGDRGLGTQYF. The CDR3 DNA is TGTGCCAGCAACCTAGGTGGGGACAGGGGGCTAGGTACGCAGTATTTT.